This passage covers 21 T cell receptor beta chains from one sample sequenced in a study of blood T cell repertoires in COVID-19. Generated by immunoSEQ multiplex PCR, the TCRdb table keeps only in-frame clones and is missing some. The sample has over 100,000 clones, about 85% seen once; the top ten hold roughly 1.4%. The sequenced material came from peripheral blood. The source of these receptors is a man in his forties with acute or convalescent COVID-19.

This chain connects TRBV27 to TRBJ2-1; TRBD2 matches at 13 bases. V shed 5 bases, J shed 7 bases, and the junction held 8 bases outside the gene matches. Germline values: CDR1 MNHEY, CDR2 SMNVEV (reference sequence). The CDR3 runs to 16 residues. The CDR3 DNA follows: TGTGCCAGCAGTCCATGGACTAGCGGGAGTAGAAATGAGCAGTTCTTC. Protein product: CASSPWTSGSRNEQFF.

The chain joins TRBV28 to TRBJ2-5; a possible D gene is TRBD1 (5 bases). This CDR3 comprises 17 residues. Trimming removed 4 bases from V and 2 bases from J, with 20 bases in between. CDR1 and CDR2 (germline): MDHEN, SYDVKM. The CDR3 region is CASSSPRQNYFQETQYF. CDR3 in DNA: TGTGCCAGCAGTTCTCCTAGACAGAACTACTTTCAAGAGACCCAGTACTTC.

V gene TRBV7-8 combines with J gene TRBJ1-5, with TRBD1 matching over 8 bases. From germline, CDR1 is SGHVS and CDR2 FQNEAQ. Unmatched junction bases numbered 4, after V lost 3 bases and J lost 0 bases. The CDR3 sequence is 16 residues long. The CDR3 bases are TGTGCCAGCAGCTTGGTGGACAGGGCTAGCAATCAGCCCCAGCATTTT. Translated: CASSLVDRASNQPQHF.

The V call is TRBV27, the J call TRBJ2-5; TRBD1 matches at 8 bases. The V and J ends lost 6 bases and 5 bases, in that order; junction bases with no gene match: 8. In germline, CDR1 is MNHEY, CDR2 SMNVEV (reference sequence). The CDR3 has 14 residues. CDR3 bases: TGTGCCAGCAGGCCTTCAGGGGGCGGGGAGACCCAGTACTTC. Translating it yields CASRPSGGGETQYF.

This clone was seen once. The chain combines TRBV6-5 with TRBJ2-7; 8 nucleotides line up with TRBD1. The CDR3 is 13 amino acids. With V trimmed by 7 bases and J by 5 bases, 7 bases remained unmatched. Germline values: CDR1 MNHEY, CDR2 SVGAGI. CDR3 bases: TGTGCCAGCAACTTGCAGGGGGCCCACGAGCAGTACTTC. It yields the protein CASNLQGAHEQYF.

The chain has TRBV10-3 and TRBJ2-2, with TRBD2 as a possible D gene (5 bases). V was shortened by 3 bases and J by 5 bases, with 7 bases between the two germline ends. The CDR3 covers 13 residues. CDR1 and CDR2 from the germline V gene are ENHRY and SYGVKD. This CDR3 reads CAISDRGTGELFF. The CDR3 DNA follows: TGTGCCATCAGTGATCGCGGGACCGGGGAGCTGTTTTTT.

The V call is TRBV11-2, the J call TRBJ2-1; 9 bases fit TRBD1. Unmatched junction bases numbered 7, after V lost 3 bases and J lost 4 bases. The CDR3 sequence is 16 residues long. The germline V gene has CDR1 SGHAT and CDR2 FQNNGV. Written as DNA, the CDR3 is TGTGCCAGCAGCTTGCGGACAGGGGCCCCGTACAATGAGCAGTTCTTC. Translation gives CASSLRTGAPYNEQFF.

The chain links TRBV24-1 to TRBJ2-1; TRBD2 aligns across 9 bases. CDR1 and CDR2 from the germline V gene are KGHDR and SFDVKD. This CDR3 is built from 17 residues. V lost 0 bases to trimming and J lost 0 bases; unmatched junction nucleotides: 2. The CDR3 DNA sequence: TGTGCCACCAGTGATTTGCATAGCGGGAGCTCCTACAATGAGCAGTTCTTC. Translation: CATSDLHSGSSYNEQFF.

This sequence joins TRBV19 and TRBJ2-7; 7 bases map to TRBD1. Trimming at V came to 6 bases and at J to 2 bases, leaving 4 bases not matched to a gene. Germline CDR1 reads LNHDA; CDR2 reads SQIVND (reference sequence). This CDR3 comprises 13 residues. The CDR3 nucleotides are TGTGCCAGTAGCCCCGGGACAGCCTACGAGCAGTACTTC. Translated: CASSPGTAYEQYF.

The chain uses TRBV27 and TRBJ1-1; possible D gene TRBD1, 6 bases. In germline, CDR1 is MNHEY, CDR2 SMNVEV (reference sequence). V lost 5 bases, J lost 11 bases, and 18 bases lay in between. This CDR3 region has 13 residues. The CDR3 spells CASSTWGLKKAFF. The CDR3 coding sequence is TGTGCCAGCAGTACCTGGGGGCTCAAAAAGGCTTTCTTT.

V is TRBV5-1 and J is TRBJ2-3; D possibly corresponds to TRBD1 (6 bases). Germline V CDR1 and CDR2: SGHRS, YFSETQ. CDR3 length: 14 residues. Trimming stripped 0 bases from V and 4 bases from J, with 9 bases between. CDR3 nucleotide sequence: TGCGCCAGCAGCTTGGAAGGGGGTTCAGATACGCAGTATTTT. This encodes CASSLEGGSDTQYF.

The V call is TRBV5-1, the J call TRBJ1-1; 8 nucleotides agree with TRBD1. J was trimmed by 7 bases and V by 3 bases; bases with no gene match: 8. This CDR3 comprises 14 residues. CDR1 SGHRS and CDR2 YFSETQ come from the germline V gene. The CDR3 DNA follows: TGCGCCAGCAGCTCTAATACAGGGGGATATGAAGCTTTCTTT. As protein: CASSSNTGGYEAFF.

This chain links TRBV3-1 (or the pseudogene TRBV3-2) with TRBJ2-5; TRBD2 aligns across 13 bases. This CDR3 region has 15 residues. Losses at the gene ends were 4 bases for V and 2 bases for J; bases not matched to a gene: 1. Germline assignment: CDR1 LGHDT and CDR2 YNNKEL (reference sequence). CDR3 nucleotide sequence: TGTGCCAGCAGCCGGACTAGCGGGGGTCAAGAGACCCAGTACTTC. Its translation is CASSRTSGGQETQYF.

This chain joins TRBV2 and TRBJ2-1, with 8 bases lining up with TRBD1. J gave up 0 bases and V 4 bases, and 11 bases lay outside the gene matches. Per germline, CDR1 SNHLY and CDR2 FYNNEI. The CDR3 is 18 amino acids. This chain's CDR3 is CASSGRRGPLSSYNEQFF. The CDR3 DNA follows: TGTGCCAGCAGTGGGCGCAGGGGGCCCCTAAGCTCCTACAATGAGCAGTTCTTC.

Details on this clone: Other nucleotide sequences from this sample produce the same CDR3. CDR3 sequence: CAWSQRGGTYEQYF. In DNA form, the CDR3 reads TGTGCCTGGAGTCAGAGGGGAGGGACCTACGAGCAGTACTTC. The chain combines TRBV30 with TRBJ2-7; 7 nucleotides match TRBD2. The length of the CDR3 is 14 residues. Germline CDR1 is GTSNPN and CDR2 is SVGIG (reference sequence). The J segment lost 2 bases and the V segment lost 2 bases, leaving 6 bases of the junction unmatched.

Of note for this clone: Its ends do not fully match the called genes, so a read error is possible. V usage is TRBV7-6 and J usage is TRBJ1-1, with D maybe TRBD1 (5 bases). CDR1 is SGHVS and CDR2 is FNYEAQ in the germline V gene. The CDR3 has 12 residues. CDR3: CASSLLQGVKIF. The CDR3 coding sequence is TGTGCCAGCAGCTTGTTACAAGGGGTAAAAATCTTT.

CDR3 loop: CASSLARYNEQFF. The CDR3 DNA reads as TGTGCCAGCAGCTTAGCTCGGTACAATGAGCAGTTCTTC. The rearrangement links TRBV7-2 to TRBJ2-1; no clear D. Germline V CDR1 and CDR2: SGHTA, FQGNSA. Trimming removed 0 bases at V and 4 bases at J, with 4 bases between. The CDR3 sequence is 13 residues long.

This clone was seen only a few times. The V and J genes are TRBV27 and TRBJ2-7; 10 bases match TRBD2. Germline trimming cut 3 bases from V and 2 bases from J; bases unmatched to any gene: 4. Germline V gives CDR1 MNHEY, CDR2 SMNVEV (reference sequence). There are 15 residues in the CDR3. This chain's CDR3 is CASSLQAGGPYEQYF. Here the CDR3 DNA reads TGTGCCAGCAGTTTGCAAGCGGGAGGGCCCTACGAGCAGTACTTC.

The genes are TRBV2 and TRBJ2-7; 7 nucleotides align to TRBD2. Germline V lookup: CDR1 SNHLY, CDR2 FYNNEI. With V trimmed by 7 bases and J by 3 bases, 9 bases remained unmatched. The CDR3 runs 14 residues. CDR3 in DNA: TGTGCCAGCAACCAAGCGGGCGGGGGCTACGAGCAGTACTTC. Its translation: CASNQAGGGYEQYF.

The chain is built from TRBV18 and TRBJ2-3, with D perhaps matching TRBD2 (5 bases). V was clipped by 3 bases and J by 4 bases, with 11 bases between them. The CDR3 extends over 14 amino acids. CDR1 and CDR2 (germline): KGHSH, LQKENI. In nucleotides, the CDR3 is TGTGCCAGCTCACCCGGACTTCGCTCAGATACGCAGTATTTT. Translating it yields CASSPGLRSDTQYF.

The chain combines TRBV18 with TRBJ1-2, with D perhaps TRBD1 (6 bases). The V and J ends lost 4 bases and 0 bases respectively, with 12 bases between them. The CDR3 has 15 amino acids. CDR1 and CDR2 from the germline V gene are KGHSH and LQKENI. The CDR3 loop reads CASSQTGTPNYGYTF. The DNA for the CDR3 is TGTGCCAGCTCACAGACAGGCACCCCTAACTATGGCTACACCTTC.